This entry features one T cell receptor (beta chain) sequence. PCR primers comprised 60 Vbeta and 13 Jbeta primers. Repertoires were generated with immunoSEQ multiplex PCR, while TCRdb's copy carries only in-frame clones and drops some. In the table there are 210,000 or so clones, around 80% of which are singletons. The data derive from a study of cytomegalovirus exposure and HLA in healthy donors. This CDR3 spans 12 amino acids. Germline lookup yields CDR1 MGHRA and CDR2 YSYEKL. Between the trimmed V and J ends, which lost 5 bases and 3 bases, there was a span of 6 bases. The sequenced sample was PBMCs. V usage is TRBV4-1 and J usage is TRBJ2-3; no firm D call. This sequence originates from a man between 18 and 29 years old in good health and CMV-seronegative. CDR3 sequence (DNA): TGCGCCAGCAGCACCCGGACAGATACGCAGTATTTT. The encoded protein is CASSTRTDTQYF.